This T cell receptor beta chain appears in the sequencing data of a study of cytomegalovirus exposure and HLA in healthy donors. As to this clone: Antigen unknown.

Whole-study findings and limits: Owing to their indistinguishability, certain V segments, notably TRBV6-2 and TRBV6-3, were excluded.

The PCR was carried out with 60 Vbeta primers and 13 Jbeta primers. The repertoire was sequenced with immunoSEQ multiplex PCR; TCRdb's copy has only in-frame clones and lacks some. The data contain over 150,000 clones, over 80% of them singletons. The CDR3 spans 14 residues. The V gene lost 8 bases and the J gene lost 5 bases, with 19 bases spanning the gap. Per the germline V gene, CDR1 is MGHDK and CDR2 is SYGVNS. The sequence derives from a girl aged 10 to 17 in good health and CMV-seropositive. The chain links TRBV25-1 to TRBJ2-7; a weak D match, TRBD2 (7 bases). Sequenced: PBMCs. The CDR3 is CASENGGGGHEQYF. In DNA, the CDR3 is TGTGCCAGCGAAAACGGGGGAGGGGGACACGAGCAGTACTTC.